These 27 T cell receptor beta chains share one sample of origin, sequenced in a study of T-cell reconstitution after alpha-beta-depleted transplantation in children (dated by TCRdb to 2016 to 2017). Library creation used PCR. The instrument given in TCRdb is Illumina HiSeq 2500. To normalize quantification of the TCRbeta repertoire, the TCR libraries were built with molecular barcoding that relied on unique molecular identifiers. The public reads were run again by TCRdb, first through fastp at Q25 and then through MiXCR, and only productive beta chains were kept. When rows share a CDR3 protein, they turn into one entry using the most common DNA and genes. Across this sample there are 400,000 to 550,000 distinct CDR3 sequences, with over 9.5% seen only once. The top ten constitute around 2% of the sample. The treatment or condition tag for this specimen amounts to: allogeneic hematopoietic cell transplantation with graft depleted of TCRalphabeta T cells and CD19 B cells.

The sample in question was PBMCs, obtained before TCRalphabeta/CD19-depleted stem cell transplant. Receptor source: a child under 10 years old with inherited bone marrow failure, due to receive a stem cell transplant.

This clonotype occurred many times. V is TRBV20-1 and J is TRBJ2-7, with D unclear. Germline V CDR1 and CDR2: DFQATT, SNEGSKA (reference sequence). The V end lost 6 bases, the J end lost 6 bases, and 15 bases lay between the germline ends. This CDR3 spans 12 amino acids. CDR3 bases: TGCAGTGCCTCGAGGCCTAGGCCCGAGCAGTACTTC. Amino acid sequence: CSASRPRPEQYF.

This clonotype was observed at least ten times. The gene calls are TRBV12-3 or TRBV12-4 and TRBJ1-2; TRBD1 matches 7 bases. The length of the CDR3 is 12 residues. Trimming at V came to 7 bases and at J to 7 bases, leaving 6 bases not matched to a gene. The CDR3 is CASTLDRRGYTF. In nucleotides, the CDR3 is TGTGCCAGCACTCTGGACAGGCGTGGCTACACCTTC.

V gene TRBV19 combines with J gene TRBJ2-2; possible D gene TRBD1, 6 bases. The CDR3 extends over 16 amino acids. V dropped 3 bases and J dropped 3 bases, with 14 bases sitting between them. CDR1 is LNHDA and CDR2 is SQIVND in the germline V gene (reference sequence). The CDR3 protein is CASSIGSGEYTGELFF. Here the CDR3 DNA reads TGTGCCAGTAGTATCGGTTCAGGGGAGTACACCGGGGAGCTGTTTTTT. Supplemented by reference TRBV19 and TRBJ2-2, the full variable domain reads DGGITQSPKYLFRKEGQNVTLSCEQNLNHDAMYWYRQDPGQGLRLIYYSQIVNDFQKGDIAEGYSVSREKKESFPLTVTSAQKNPTAFYLCASSIGSGEYTGELFFGEGSRLTVL.

The sample holds a few counts of this clonotype. The chain joins TRBV28 to TRBJ2-7, with TRBD2 matching 8 bases. Germline trimming cut 4 bases from V and 1 base from J; bases unmatched to any gene: 9. The length of the CDR3 is 16 residues. Germline lookup yields CDR1 MDHEN and CDR2 SYDVKM. CDR3 loop: CASSSDSSGKSYEQYF. The CDR3 nucleotides read TGTGCCAGCAGTTCCGATAGTAGCGGGAAATCCTACGAGCAGTACTTC.

This clonotype was observed at least ten times. CDR3 loop: CASIQDRVTDTQYF. CDR3 bases: TGTGCCAGCATCCAAGACAGGGTCACAGATACGCAGTATTTT. The V and J genes are TRBV7-9 and TRBJ2-3; 7 bases line up with TRBD1. After removal of 7 bases from V and 2 bases from J, the junction contained 6 bases not matched to a gene. Germline CDR1 reads SEHNR; CDR2 reads FQNEAQ (reference sequence). This CDR3 is built from 14 residues.

This clonotype was detected many times. The chain has TRBV7-6 and TRBJ2-7; 9 bases map to TRBD1. This CDR3 contains 13 residues. Germline assignment: CDR1 SGHVS and CDR2 FNYEAQ. Trimming at V came to 1 base and at J to 7 bases, leaving 2 bases not matched to a gene. CDR3 coding DNA: TGTGCCAGCAGCTTAGAGGGACAGGGTGAGCAGTACTTC. This sequence encodes CASSLEGQGEQYF.

Comments on this clonotype: Likely a read error: the CDR3 ends without its conserved phenylalanine or tryptophan. The genes are TRBV19 and TRBJ2-7; TRBD2 agrees at 10 bases. The CDR3 covers 13 residues. Germline CDR1 reads LNHDA; CDR2 reads SQIVND (reference sequence). V shed 5 bases, J shed 4 bases, and the junction held 2 bases outside the gene matches. In nucleotides, the CDR3 is TGTGCCAGTAGTGAAGCGGGAGGGTACGAGCAGTACATC. As protein: CASSEAGGYEQYI.

To note about this clonotype: Sequence at one end of the junction differs from germline and may be a read error. V usage is TRBV7-6 and J usage is TRBJ2-1; possibly TRBD2 for D (6 bases). The V gene's germline CDR1 is SGHVS and CDR2 FNYEAQ. This CDR3 contains 15 residues. CDR3 sequence reads: CASVPGGYPAVEQSF. The CDR3 DNA follows: TGTGCCAGCGTACCCGGGGGTTATCCCGCAGTCGAGCAGTCCTTC. Variable domain in full (rest from reference TRBV7-6 and TRBJ2-1): GAGVSQSPRYKVTKRGQDVALRCDPISGHVSLYWYRQALGQGPEFLTYFNYEAQQDKSGLPNDRFSAERPEGSISTLTIQRTEQRDSAMYRCASVPGGYPAVEQSFGPGTRLTVL.

This clonotype was detected many times. The V call is TRBV7-9, the J call TRBJ2-5; D perhaps matches TRBD2 (6 bases). This CDR3 is 15 amino acids long. Germline-derived CDR1 and CDR2 are SEHNR and FQNEAQ (reference sequence). Trimming shortened V by 5 bases and J by 4 bases, and 17 bases separated the two germline ends. Here the CDR3 DNA reads TGTGCCAGCAGCCCCCAGTGGAGGGTACGAGAGACCCAGTACTTC. As protein: CASSPQWRVRETQYF.

This rearrangement joins TRBV12-3 or TRBV12-4 to TRBJ1-6, with TRBD1 as a possible D gene (5 bases). CDR3 length equals 17 residues. The V end was cut by 1 base, the J end by 5 bases, with 15 bases between. The CDR3 region is CASSLGAVGRDNSPLHF. The CDR3 coding sequence is TGTGCCAGCAGTTTAGGGGCGGTTGGCAGGGATAATTCACCCCTCCACTTT.

A few counts support this clonotype. The genes are TRBV18 and TRBJ2-7; 11 bases fit TRBD1. J was trimmed by 3 bases and V by 3 bases; bases with no gene match: 4. The germline CDR1 and CDR2 sequences are KGHSH and LQKENI. The CDR3 has 15 residues. CDR3 coding DNA: TGTGCCAGCTCACCGGATGGGACAGGGGGCTACGAGCAGTACTTC. Amino acid sequence: CASSPDGTGGYEQYF.

The chain uses TRBV28 and TRBJ1-5, with a tentative D call TRBD1 (6 bases). CDR1 MDHEN and CDR2 SYDVKM come from the germline V gene. V gave up 3 bases and J gave up 4 bases, with 19 bases separating them. CDR3 length: 17 residues. The CDR3: CASSLGWSGQRNQPQHF. The DNA of the CDR3 is TGTGCCAGCAGTTTGGGTTGGTCGGGACAACGGAATCAGCCCCAGCATTTT.

The J gene is TRBJ2-1, the V gene TRBV5-4; 13 positions match TRBD2. Germline V gene sequence: CDR1 SGHNT, CDR2 YYREEE (reference sequence). V lost 4 bases, J lost 9 bases, and 7 bases stayed unmatched. This CDR3 contains 15 residues. CDR3 loop: CASSMGLAGTGEQFF. The DNA of the CDR3 is TGTGCCAGCAGCATGGGACTAGCGGGAACTGGTGAGCAGTTCTTC.

This clonotype came up many times. The rearrangement uses TRBV27 and TRBJ1-2; 7 nucleotides match TRBD1. Germline trimming cut 2 bases from V and 3 bases from J; bases unmatched to any gene: 3. Germline CDR1 MNHEY, CDR2 SMNVEV (reference sequence). The CDR3 spans 14 residues. CDR3 bases: TGTGCCAGCAGTTTAGGCAGGGGGTACTATGGCTACACCTTC. Translated: CASSLGRGYYGYTF.

At least ten counts were recorded for this clonotype. The chain carries TRBV9 and TRBJ2-2; D remains unclear. Trimming took off 0 bases at V and 6 bases at J, with 9 bases between the two ends. The CDR3 consists of 14 residues. Looked up from germline, CDR1 is SGDLS and CDR2 is YYNGEE. The CDR3 DNA reads TGTGCCAGCAGCGTAGTAGGGATATCCGGGGAGCTGTTTTTT. Protein sequence: CASSVVGISGELFF.

This clonotype was picked up many times. The chain joins TRBV30 to TRBJ1-2; 7 nucleotides line up with TRBD1. Germline CDR1 GTSNPN, CDR2 SVGIG (reference sequence). After removal of 7 bases from V and 8 bases from J, the junction contained 16 bases not matched to a gene. The CDR3 runs 14 residues. DNA for the CDR3: TGTGCCTTCTTCCCCTCTGACAGGGAGGTCGGCTACACCTTC. Its protein is CAFFPSDREVGYTF. Full variable domain (outside the CDR3, taken from reference TRBV30 and TRBJ1-2): SQTIHQWPATLVQPVGSPLSLECTVEGTSNPNLYWYRQAAGRGLQLLFYSVGIGQISSEVPQNLSASRPQDRQFILSSKKLLLSDSGFYLCAFFPSDREVGYTFGSGTRLTVV.

This clonotype was counted many times. The V gene is TRBV7-6, the J gene TRBJ2-5, with 8 bases aligning to TRBD1. The trim removed 5 bases at V and 5 bases at J, leaving 13 bases unmatched. Looked up from germline, CDR1 is SGHVS and CDR2 is FNYEAQ. This CDR3 has 16 amino acids. This CDR3 reads CASSQGTGGPSETQYF. In DNA form, the CDR3 reads TGTGCCAGCAGCCAAGGGACAGGTGGGCCCAGCGAGACCCAGTACTTC.

This clonotype occurred many times. This chain uses TRBV5-1 with TRBJ2-3; D not resolved. Per germline, CDR1 SGHRS and CDR2 YFSETQ. V was cut by 0 bases and J by 1 base, with 6 bases left in between. There are 14 residues in the CDR3. CDR3 sequence (DNA): TGCGCCAGCAGCTTGGGAGACGGCACAGATACGCAGTATTTT. Its translation: CASSLGDGTDTQYF.

This clonotype was counted at least ten times. This rearrangement joins TRBV5-1 to TRBJ2-3; the D is unclear. Germline V gene data show CDR1 as SGHRS and CDR2 as YFSETQ. V gave up 1 base and J gave up 1 base, with 4 bases separating them. The CDR3 sequence is 13 residues long. CDR3 amino acids: CASSLWGTDTQYF. The CDR3 DNA reads TGCGCCAGCAGCTTGTGGGGCACAGATACGCAGTATTTT.

This clonotype has only a few counts. CDR3 nucleotide sequence: TGCAGTGCTGGAACTAGCGGGAGCACAGATACGCAGTATTTT. Protein sequence: CSAGTSGSTDTQYF. J is TRBJ2-3 and V is TRBV20-1, with 9 bases aligning to TRBD2. Germline V gives CDR1 DFQATT, CDR2 SNEGSKA (reference sequence). Losses at the gene ends were 5 bases for V and 0 bases for J; bases not matched to a gene: 3. The CDR3 covers 14 residues.

This clonotype was found a few times. The chain has TRBV20-1 and TRBJ2-4, with TRBD2 matching over 10 bases. From germline, CDR1 is DFQATT and CDR2 SNEGSKA (reference sequence). Germline trimming cut 2 bases from V and 8 bases from J; bases unmatched to any gene: 12. This CDR3 is 16 amino acids long. Here the CDR3 reads CSARTTGTSDWYIQYF. For the CDR3, the DNA is TGCAGTGCTAGAACCACCGGGACTAGCGATTGGTACATTCAGTACTTC.

At least ten counts were recorded for this clonotype. The rearrangement links TRBV29-1 to TRBJ1-5, with 7 bases that match TRBD1. The germline CDR1 and CDR2 sequences are SQVTM and ANQGSEA. The V and J ends lost 3 bases and 6 bases, in that order; junction bases with no gene match: 11. The CDR3 has 15 amino acids. The DNA for the CDR3 is TGCAGCGTTGATGGAGGGGGCGGGAAATCTCAGCCCCAGCATTTT. It yields the protein CSVDGGGGKSQPQHF. The full variable domain, with the rest looked up from reference TRBV29-1 and TRBJ1-5, is SAVISQKPSRDICQRGTSLTIQCQVDSQVTMMFWYRQQPGQSLTLIATANQGSEATYESGFVIDKFPISRPNLTFSTLTVSNMSPEDSSIYLCSVDGGGGKSQPQHFGDGTRLSIL.

In this sample, this clonotype turned up many times. This sequence joins TRBV30 and TRBJ2-1; 7 bases map to TRBD1. V dropped 4 bases and J dropped 3; count of bases not matched to a gene: 6. Germline V gene data show CDR1 as GTSNPN and CDR2 as SVGIG (reference sequence). This CDR3 is built from 14 residues. This CDR3 reads CAWNSGTVYNEQFF. Written as DNA, the CDR3 is TGTGCCTGGAACTCTGGGACAGTCTACAATGAGCAGTTCTTC. Variable domain in full (rest from reference TRBV30 and TRBJ2-1): SQTIHQWPATLVQPVGSPLSLECTVEGTSNPNLYWYRQAAGRGLQLLFYSVGIGQISSEVPQNLSASRPQDRQFILSSKKLLLSDSGFYLCAWNSGTVYNEQFFGPGTRLTVL.

With respect to this clonotype: Given a much more abundant clone one base away, this may be a read error. V and J are TRBV12-3 or TRBV12-4 and TRBJ2-1; 8 nucleotides agree with TRBD2. The CDR3 covers 16 residues. V lost 5 bases to trimming and J lost 4 bases; unmatched junction nucleotides: 10. This CDR3 is CASSPSSGYAYNEQFF. The CDR3 DNA follows: TGTGCCAGCAGTCCGTCTAGCGGGTATGCATACAATGAGCAGTTCTTC.

This chain uses TRBV6-1 with TRBJ1-4; D may be TRBD1 (5 bases). The CDR3 has 13 residues. Trimming left V 4 bases short and J 7 bases short, with 10 bases between. Germline loops: CDR1 MNHNS, CDR2 SASEGT. DNA for the CDR3: TGTGCCAGCAGTGTCGGGACGGCTGAAAAACTGTTTTTT. Amino acids: CASSVGTAEKLFF.

As to this clonotype: This CDR3 fails to terminate in the conserved phenylalanine or tryptophan, so it likely reflects a read error. The CDR3 sequence is CASSYSGESYEQYS. CDR3 DNA: TGTGCCAGCAGTTACTCGGGGGAATCCTACGAGCAGTACTCC. This chain links TRBV6-5 with TRBJ2-7; D tentatively fits TRBD1 or TRBD2 (5 bases each). Trimming took off 0 bases at V and 1 base at J, with 7 bases between the two ends. Germline CDR1 MNHEY, CDR2 SVGAGI. The CDR3 is 14 residues long.

This clonotype was detected many times. This sequence joins TRBV9 and TRBJ1-2, with D possibly TRBD1 on 6 matching bases. This CDR3 contains 16 residues. Germline CDR1 SGDLS, CDR2 YYNGEE. V was pared by 0 bases and J by 5 bases, with 17 bases between. DNA for the CDR3: TGTGCCAGCAGCGTAGAAGACAGGAGCCCCCCTTATGGCTACACCTTC. This codes for CASSVEDRSPPYGYTF.